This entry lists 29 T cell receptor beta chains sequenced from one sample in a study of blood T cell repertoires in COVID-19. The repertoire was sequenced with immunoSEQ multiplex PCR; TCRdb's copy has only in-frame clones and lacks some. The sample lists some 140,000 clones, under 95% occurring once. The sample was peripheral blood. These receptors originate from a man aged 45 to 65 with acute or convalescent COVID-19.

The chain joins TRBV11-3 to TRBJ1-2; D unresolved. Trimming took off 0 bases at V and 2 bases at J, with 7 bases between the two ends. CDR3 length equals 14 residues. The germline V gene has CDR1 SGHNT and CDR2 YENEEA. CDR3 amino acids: CASSLESTNYGYTF. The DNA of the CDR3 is TGTGCCAGCAGCTTAGAAAGCACGAACTATGGCTACACCTTC.

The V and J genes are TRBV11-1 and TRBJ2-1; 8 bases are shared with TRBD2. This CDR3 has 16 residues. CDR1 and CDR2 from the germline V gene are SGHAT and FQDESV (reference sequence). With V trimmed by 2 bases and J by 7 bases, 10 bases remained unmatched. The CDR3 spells CASSLNGRGEWNEQFF. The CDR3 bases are TGTGCCAGCAGCTTAAACGGGCGGGGGGAGTGGAATGAGCAGTTCTTC.

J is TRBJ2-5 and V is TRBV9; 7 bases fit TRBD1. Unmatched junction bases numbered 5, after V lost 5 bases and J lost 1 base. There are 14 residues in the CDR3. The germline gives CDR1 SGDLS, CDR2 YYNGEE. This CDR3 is CASSAGGGQETQYF. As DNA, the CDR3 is TGTGCCAGCAGTGCAGGGGGTGGCCAAGAGACCCAGTACTTC. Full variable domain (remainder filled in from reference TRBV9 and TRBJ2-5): DSGVTQTPKHLITATGQRVTLRCSPRSGDLSVYWYQQSLDQGLQFLIQYYNGEERAKGNILERFSAQQFPDLHSELNLSSLELGDSALYFCASSAGGGQETQYFGPGTRLLVL.

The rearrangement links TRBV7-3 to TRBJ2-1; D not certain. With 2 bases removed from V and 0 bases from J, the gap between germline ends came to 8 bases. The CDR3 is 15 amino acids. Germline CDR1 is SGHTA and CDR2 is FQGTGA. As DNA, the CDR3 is TGTGCCAGCAGCTTACGAGGTAGCTCCTACAATGAGCAGTTCTTC. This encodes CASSLRGSSYNEQFF.

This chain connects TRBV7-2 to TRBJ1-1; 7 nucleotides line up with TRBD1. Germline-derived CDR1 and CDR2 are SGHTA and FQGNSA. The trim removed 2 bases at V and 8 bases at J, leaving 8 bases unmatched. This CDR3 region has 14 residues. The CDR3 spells CASSLPGDRDEAFF. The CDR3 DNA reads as TGTGCCAGCAGCTTACCCGGTGACAGGGACGAAGCTTTCTTT. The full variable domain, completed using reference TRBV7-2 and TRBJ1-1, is GAGVSQSPSNKVTEKGKDVELRCDPISGHTALYWYRQSLGQGLEFLIYFQGNSAPDKSGLPSDRFSAERTGGSVSTLTIQRTQQEDSAVYLCASSLPGDRDEAFFGQGTRLTVV.

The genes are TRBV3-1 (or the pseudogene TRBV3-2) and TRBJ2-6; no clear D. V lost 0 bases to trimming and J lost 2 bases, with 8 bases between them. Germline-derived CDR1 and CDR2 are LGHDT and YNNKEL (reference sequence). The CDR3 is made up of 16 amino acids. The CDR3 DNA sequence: TGTGCCAGCAGCCAAGATATGGCAGCTGGGGCCAACGTCCTGACTTTC. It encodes CASSQDMAAGANVLTF.

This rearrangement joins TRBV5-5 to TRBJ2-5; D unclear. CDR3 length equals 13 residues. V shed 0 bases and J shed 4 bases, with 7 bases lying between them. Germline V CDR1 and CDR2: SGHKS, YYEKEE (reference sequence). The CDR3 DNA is TGTGCCAGCAGCTTGGCGGCTAGAGAGACCCAGTACTTC. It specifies CASSLAARETQYF.

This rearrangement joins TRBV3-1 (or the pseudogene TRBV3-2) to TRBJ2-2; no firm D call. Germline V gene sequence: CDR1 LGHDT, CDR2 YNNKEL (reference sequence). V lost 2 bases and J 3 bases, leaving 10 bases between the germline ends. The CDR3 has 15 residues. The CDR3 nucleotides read TGTGCCAGCAGCCAAATATACAGAGACACCGGGGAGCTGTTTTTT. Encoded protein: CASSQIYRDTGELFF.

CDR3: CASSLSTLVAKNIQYF. The CDR3 DNA is TGTGCCAGCAGTTTATCCACCTTAGTCGCCAAAAACATTCAGTACTTC. This chain links TRBV27 with TRBJ2-4; D not certain. Germline CDR1 is MNHEY and CDR2 is SMNVEV (reference sequence). V lost 0 bases and J 1 base, leaving 10 bases between the germline ends. This CDR3 contains 16 residues.

CDR3 sequence: CASSLQGQAGNTIYF. CDR3 sequence (DNA): TGTGCCAGCAGCTTACAGGGACAGGCAGGAAACACCATATATTTT. The chain combines TRBV7-2 with TRBJ1-3, with TRBD1 matching over 8 bases. Trimming took 2 bases from V and 4 from J; bases not matched to a gene: 4. The CDR3 consists of 15 residues. Germline assignment: CDR1 SGHTA and CDR2 FQGNSA. Variable domain in full (rest from reference TRBV7-2 and TRBJ1-3): GAGVSQSPSNKVTEKGKDVELRCDPISGHTALYWYRQSLGQGLEFLIYFQGNSAPDKSGLPSDRFSAERTGGSVSTLTIQRTQQEDSAVYLCASSLQGQAGNTIYFGEGSWLTVV.

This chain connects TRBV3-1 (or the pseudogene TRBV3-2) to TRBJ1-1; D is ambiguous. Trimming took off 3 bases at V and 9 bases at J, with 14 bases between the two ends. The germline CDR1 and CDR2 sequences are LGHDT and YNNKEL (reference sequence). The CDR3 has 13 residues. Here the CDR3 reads CASSHSDGGKAFF. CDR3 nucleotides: TGTGCCAGCAGCCATAGTGACGGCGGGAAAGCTTTCTTT.

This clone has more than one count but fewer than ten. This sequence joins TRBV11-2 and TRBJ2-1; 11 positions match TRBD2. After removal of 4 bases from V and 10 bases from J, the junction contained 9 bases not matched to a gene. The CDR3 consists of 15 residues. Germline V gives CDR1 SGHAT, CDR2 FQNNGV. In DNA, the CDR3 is TGTGCCAGCAGCTGGAGACTAGCGGGAAGCGTGGAGCAGTTCTTC. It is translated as CASSWRLAGSVEQFF.

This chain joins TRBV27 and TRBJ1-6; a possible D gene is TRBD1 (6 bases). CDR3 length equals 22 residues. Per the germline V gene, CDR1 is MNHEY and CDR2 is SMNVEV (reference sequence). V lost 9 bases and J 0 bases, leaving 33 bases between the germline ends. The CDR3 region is CARGGRDPYFMRGISYNSPLHF. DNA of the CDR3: TGTGCCAGGGGGGGCCGGGACCCCTATTTCATGCGGGGGATCTCCTATAATTCACCCCTCCACTTT.

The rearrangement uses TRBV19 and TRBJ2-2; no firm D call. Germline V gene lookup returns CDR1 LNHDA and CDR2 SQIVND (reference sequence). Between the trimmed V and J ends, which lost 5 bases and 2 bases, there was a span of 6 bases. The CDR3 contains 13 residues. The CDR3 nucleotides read TGTGCCAGTAGTCACAGAAACACCGGGGAGCTGTTTTTT. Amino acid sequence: CASSHRNTGELFF.

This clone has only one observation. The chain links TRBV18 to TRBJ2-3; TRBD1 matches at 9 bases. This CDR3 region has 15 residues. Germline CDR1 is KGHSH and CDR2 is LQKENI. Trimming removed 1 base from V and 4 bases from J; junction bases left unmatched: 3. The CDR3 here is CASSPLGQGADTQYF. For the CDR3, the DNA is TGTGCCAGCTCACCACTGGGACAGGGCGCAGATACGCAGTATTTT.

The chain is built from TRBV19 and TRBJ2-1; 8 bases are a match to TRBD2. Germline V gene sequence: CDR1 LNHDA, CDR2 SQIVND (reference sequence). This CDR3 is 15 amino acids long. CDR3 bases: TGTGCTTCGACCCGCCAGCGCGGGAGGCCCAATGAGCAGTTCTTC. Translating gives CASTRQRGRPNEQFF.

CDR3 sequence: CASSLRRTGLFLHF. DNA for the CDR3: TGTGCCAGCAGCTTACGAAGGACAGGCTTGTTCCTCCACTTT. The chain links TRBV7-8 to TRBJ1-6; 7 bases align to TRBD1. This CDR3 has 14 residues. Per the germline V gene, CDR1 is SGHVS and CDR2 is FQNEAQ. V was clipped by 2 bases and J by 15 bases; unmatched bases: 10.

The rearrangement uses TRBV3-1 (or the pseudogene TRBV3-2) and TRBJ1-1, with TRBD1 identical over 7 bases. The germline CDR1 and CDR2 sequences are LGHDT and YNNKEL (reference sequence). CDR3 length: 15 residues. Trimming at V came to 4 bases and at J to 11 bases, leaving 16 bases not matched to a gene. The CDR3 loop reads CASSLGGGHYLGAFF. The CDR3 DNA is TGTGCCAGCAGCCTTGGAGGGGGCCACTACCTAGGGGCTTTCTTT.

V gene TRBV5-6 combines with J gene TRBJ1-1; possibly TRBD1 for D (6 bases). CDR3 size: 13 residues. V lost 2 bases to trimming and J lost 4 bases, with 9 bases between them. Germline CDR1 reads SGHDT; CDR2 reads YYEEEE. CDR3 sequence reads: CASSLQGFTEAFF. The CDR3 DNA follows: TGTGCCAGCAGCTTACAGGGATTCACTGAAGCTTTCTTT.

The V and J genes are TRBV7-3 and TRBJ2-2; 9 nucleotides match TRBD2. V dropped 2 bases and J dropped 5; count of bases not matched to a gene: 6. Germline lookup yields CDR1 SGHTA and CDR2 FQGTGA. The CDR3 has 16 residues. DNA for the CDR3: TGTGCCAGCAGCTTATCAGGCGGGAGGGTAACCGGGGAGCTGTTTTTT. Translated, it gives CASSLSGGRVTGELFF.

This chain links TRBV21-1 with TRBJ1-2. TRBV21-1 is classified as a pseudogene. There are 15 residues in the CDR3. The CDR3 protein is CASSKVGETGYGYTF. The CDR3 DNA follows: TGTGCCAGCAGCAAAGTTGGAGAGACGGGCTATGGCTACACCTTC.

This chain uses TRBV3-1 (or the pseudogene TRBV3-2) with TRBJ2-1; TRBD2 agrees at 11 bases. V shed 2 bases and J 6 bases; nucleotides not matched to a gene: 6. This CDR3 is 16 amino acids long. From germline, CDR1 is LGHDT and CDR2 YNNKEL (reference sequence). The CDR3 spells CASSQNGLAGVNEQFF. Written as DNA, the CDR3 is TGTGCCAGCAGCCAAAATGGACTAGCGGGCGTCAATGAGCAGTTCTTC.

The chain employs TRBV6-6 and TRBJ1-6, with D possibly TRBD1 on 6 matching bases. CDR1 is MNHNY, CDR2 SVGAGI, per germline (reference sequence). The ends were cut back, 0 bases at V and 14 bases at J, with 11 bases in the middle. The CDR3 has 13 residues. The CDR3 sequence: CASSYSTGVSLHF. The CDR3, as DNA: TGTGCCAGCAGTTACTCGACAGGTGTATCCCTCCACTTT.

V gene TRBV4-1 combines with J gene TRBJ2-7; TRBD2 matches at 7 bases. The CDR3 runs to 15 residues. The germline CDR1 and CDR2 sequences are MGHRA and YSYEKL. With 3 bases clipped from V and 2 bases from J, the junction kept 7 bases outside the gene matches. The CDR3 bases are TGCGCCAGCAGCCAGAGAGCGGGACTGACCTACGAGCAGTACTTC. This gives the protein CASSQRAGLTYEQYF.

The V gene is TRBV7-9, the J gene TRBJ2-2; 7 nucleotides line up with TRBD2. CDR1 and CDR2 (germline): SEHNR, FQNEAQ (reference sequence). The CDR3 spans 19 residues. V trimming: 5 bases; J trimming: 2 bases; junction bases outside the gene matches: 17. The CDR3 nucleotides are TGTGCCAGCAGCCCTACTATCGGAATAGCGGGTCACAACACCGGGGAGCTGTTTTTT. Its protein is CASSPTIGIAGHNTGELFF.

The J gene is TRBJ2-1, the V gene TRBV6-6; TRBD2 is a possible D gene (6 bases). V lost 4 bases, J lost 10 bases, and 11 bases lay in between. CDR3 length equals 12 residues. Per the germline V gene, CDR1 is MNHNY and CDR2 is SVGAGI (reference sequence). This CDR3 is CASSWRGDEQFF. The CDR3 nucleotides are TGTGCCAGCAGTTGGCGGGGTGACGAGCAGTTCTTC.

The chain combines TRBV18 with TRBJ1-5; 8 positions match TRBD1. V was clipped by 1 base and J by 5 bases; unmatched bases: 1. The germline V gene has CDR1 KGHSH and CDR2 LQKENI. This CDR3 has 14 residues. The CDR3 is CASSPRRGHQPQHF. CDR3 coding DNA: TGTGCCAGCTCACCACGCAGGGGGCATCAGCCCCAGCATTTT.

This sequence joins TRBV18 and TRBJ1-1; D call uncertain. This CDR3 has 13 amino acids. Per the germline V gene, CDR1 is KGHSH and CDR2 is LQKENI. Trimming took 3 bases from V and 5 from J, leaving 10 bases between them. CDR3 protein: CASSPSSGTEAFF. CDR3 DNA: TGTGCCAGCTCACCGTCTTCGGGTACTGAAGCTTTCTTT.

The CDR3 loop is CASSLPGLAGTTGELFF. CDR3 DNA sequence: TGCGCCAGCAGCTTGCCGGGACTAGCGGGGACCACCGGGGAGCTGTTTTTT. This chain connects TRBV5-1 to TRBJ2-2; 13 bases map to TRBD2. J gave up 4 bases and V 1 base, and 4 bases lay outside the gene matches. The CDR3 has 17 residues. CDR1 and CDR2 from the germline V gene are SGHRS and YFSETQ.